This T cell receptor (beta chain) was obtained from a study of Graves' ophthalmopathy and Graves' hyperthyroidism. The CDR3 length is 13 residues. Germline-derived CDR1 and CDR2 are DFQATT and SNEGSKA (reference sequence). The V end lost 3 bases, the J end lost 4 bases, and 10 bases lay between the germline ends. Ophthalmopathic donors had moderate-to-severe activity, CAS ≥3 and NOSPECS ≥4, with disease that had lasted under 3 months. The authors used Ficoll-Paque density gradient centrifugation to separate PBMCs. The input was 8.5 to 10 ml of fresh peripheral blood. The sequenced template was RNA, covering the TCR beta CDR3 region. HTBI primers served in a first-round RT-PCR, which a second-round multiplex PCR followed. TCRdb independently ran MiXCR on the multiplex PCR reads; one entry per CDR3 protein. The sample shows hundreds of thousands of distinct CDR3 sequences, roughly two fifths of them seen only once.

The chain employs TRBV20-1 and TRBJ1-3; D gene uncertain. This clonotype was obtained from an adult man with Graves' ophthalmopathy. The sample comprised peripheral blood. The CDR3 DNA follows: TGCAGTGCTAGTTTGGGGAGAGGAAACACCATATATTTT. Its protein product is CSASLGRGNTIYF.